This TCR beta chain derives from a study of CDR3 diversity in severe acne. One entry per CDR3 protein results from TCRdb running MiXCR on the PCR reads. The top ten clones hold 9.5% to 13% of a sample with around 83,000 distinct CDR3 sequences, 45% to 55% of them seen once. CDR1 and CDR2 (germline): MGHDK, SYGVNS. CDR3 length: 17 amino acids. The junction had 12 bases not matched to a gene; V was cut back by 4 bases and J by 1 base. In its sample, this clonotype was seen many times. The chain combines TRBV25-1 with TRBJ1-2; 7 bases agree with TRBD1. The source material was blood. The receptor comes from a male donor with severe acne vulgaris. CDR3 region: CASSASPGTDLNYGYTF. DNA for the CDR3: TGTGCCAGCAGTGCCTCACCCGGGACAGACCTTAACTATGGCTACACCTTC.